Each of the 20 T cell receptor beta chains below was sequenced from the same sample in a study of cytomegalovirus exposure and HLA in healthy donors. Vbeta (60) and Jbeta (13) primers were used in the PCR. The method was immunoSEQ multiplex PCR; TCRdb's version includes in-frame clones alone and lacks a portion of them. The sample carries about 250,000 clones, about 77% recorded once. The sequencing sample was made of PBMCs. These receptors came from a boy aged 5-17 years in good health and CMV-seronegative.

CDR3 coding DNA: TGTGCCAGCACACAGGCCCTCACCTACAATGAGCAGTTCTTC. It codes for CASTQALTYNEQFF. The V call is TRBV2, the J call TRBJ2-1; maybe TRBD1 (5 bases). The V gene's germline CDR1 is SNHLY and CDR2 FYNNEI. Trimming shortened V by 7 bases and J by 2 bases, and 12 bases separated the two germline ends. The CDR3 totals 14 residues.

As DNA, the CDR3 is TGCAGCGTTACAGACCGCTCTGGGGCCAACGTCCTGACTTTC. This sequence encodes CSVTDRSGANVLTF. This chain uses TRBV29-1 with TRBJ2-6; D is unresolved. The CDR3 length is 14 residues. Trimming took off 5 bases at V and 0 bases at J, with 8 bases between the two ends. In germline, CDR1 is SQVTM, CDR2 ANQGSEA.

The rearrangement links TRBV2 to TRBJ2-2, with D maybe TRBD1 (9 bases). The CDR3 contains 16 residues. Between the trimmed V and J ends, which lost 6 bases and 3 bases, there was a span of 17 bases. Germline V lookup: CDR1 SNHLY, CDR2 FYNNEI. As DNA, the CDR3 is TGTGCCAGCAGGGGCGGGGGGACAGGGTACACCGGGGAGCTGTTTTTT. It yields the protein CASRGGGTGYTGELFF.

Concerning this clone itself: The junction departs from germline at one end; a sequencing error may be responsible. V and J are TRBV18 and TRBJ1-1; 8 bases are a match to TRBD1. The germline V gene encodes CDR1 KGHSH and CDR2 LQKENI. CDR3 length: 14 residues. As DNA, the CDR3 is TGTGCCAGCTCCCCACTCGACAGGGGCACTGAAGCTTTCTTT. Encoded protein: CASSPLDRGTEAFF.

This clone was counted a few times. J is TRBJ2-6 and V is TRBV5-6, with D possibly matching TRBD2 (5 bases). The CDR3 is 14 amino acids. The V end lost 6 bases, the J end lost 3 bases, and 10 bases lay between the germline ends. CDR1 and CDR2 (germline): SGHDT, YYEEEE. The CDR3 sequence: CASMEGLGANVLTF. The CDR3 DNA reads as TGTGCCAGCATGGAAGGACTTGGGGCCAACGTCCTGACTTTC.

The chain employs TRBV9 and TRBJ2-1, with TRBD1 matching over 9 bases. J was trimmed by 7 bases and V by 0 bases; bases with no gene match: 5. CDR1 is SGDLS, CDR2 YYNGEE, per germline. This CDR3 region has 15 residues. For the CDR3, the DNA is TGTGCCAGCAGCGTAGGGACAGGGGTGCTTAATGAGCAGTTCTTC. Translation gives CASSVGTGVLNEQFF.

This rearrangement joins TRBV7-7 to TRBJ2-1, with D hard to call. This CDR3 contains 16 residues. Between the trimmed V and J ends, which lost 5 bases and 0 bases, there was a span of 14 bases. The V gene's germline CDR1 is SSHAT and CDR2 FNYEAQ (reference sequence). Here the CDR3 DNA reads TGTGCCAGCAGCCCCCCTCCTGTGAGCTCCTACAATGAGCAGTTCTTC. Its protein product is CASSPPPVSSYNEQFF.

This chain joins TRBV18 and TRBJ1-4, with 7 nucleotides matching TRBD1. The CDR3 has 15 residues. The ends lost 3 bases at V and 5 bases at J; junction bases unmatched: 6. Germline-derived CDR1 and CDR2 are KGHSH and LQKENI. The CDR3 bases are TGTGCCAGCTCACCGACCGGGACAGAAAATGAAAAACTGTTTTTT. Translating gives CASSPTGTENEKLFF.

V and J are TRBV18 and TRBJ2-3; 8 nucleotides match TRBD1. Germline trimming cut 6 bases from V and 5 bases from J; bases unmatched to any gene: 7. The CDR3 contains 14 residues. Germline V CDR1 and CDR2: KGHSH, LQKENI. DNA for the CDR3: TGTGCCAGCTCGTACCAGGGGGCGGGAGATACGCAGTATTTT. Protein sequence: CASSYQGAGDTQYF.

The genes are TRBV5-6 and TRBJ2-1; D may be TRBD2 (6 bases). V lost 3 bases and J lost 10, with 11 bases in between. The CDR3 has 12 amino acids. Germline assignment: CDR1 SGHDT and CDR2 YYEEEE. For the CDR3, the DNA is TGTGCCAGCAGCTCAGGACTATTCGAGCAGTTCTTC. Encoded protein: CASSSGLFEQFF.

The V call is TRBV7-2, the J call TRBJ1-1; a possible D gene is TRBD1 (5 bases). Germline CDR1 is SGHTA and CDR2 is FQGNSA. The germline V and J ends were trimmed by 3 bases and 2 bases, with 10 bases remaining between them. The length of the CDR3 is 14 residues. The CDR3 loop is CASSFVRGNTEAFF. CDR3 in DNA: TGTGCCAGCAGCTTCGTAAGGGGTAACACTGAAGCTTTCTTT.

The rearrangement uses TRBV6-4 and TRBJ2-7; 9 bases fit TRBD2. Germline V gene data show CDR1 as MRHNA and CDR2 as SNTAGT. CDR3 length: 17 amino acids. Trimming took 2 bases from V and 1 from J; bases not matched to a gene: 9. This CDR3 reads CASSDIIRLAESYEQYF. The CDR3, as DNA: TGTGCCAGCAGTGACATTATAAGACTAGCGGAGTCCTACGAGCAGTACTTC.

The chain links TRBV11-3 to TRBJ2-2, with D possibly being TRBD1 (6 bases). This CDR3 has 17 amino acids. V was trimmed by 1 base and J by 6 bases, leaving 18 bases between them. Germline V gene data show CDR1 as SGHNT and CDR2 as YENEEA. The CDR3 DNA reads as TGTGCCAGCAGCTTAGCAAGGGGACACCCAGGGCCCGGGGAGCTGTTTTTT. Protein sequence: CASSLARGHPGPGELFF.

This rearrangement joins TRBV6-5 to TRBJ2-5, with 10 bases that match TRBD2. Unmatched junction bases numbered 2, after V lost 5 bases and J lost 5 bases. Germline V gene lookup returns CDR1 MNHEY and CDR2 SVGAGI. This CDR3 has 13 residues. The CDR3: CASSGAGGETQYF. CDR3 DNA sequence: TGTGCCAGCAGTGGAGCGGGGGGGGAGACCCAGTACTTC.

This sequence joins TRBV12-5 and TRBJ1-1; a possible D gene is TRBD1 (6 bases). Per the germline V gene, CDR1 is LGHNT and CDR2 is FRNRAP. The CDR3 is 14 amino acids. V was cut by 1 base and J by 4 bases, with 10 bases left in between. The CDR3: CASGLDRVSTEAFF. In nucleotides, the CDR3 is TGTGCTAGTGGTTTGGACAGGGTCAGCACTGAAGCTTTCTTT.

With regard to this clone: The same CDR3 is also encoded by other DNA sequences in this sample. The chain carries TRBV15 and TRBJ2-3; weak D call: TRBD1 (5 bases). Germline V gene sequence: CDR1 LNHNV, CDR2 YYDKDF (reference sequence). V was shortened by 3 bases and J by 0 bases, with 7 bases between the two germline ends. The CDR3 contains 14 residues. The CDR3: CATSRAGSTDTQYF. CDR3 nucleotides: TGTGCCACCAGCAGGGCAGGGAGCACAGATACGCAGTATTTT.

The chain couples TRBV27 to TRBJ1-2, with D maybe TRBD1 (6 bases). Trimming left V 3 bases short and J 2 bases short, with 10 bases between. The CDR3 length is 14 residues. CDR1 is MNHEY and CDR2 is SMNVEV in the germline V gene (reference sequence). CDR3 DNA sequence: TGTGCCAGCAGTTTCGTAGGACAGAACTATGGCTACACCTTC. It translates to CASSFVGQNYGYTF.

In the case of this clone: Germline and junction disagree at one end, which may indicate a read error. CDR3: CAGSYLPQGVSYEQYF. CDR3 sequence (DNA): TGTGCCGGCAGTTATCTCCCCCAGGGGGTATCATACGAGCAGTACTTC. J is TRBJ2-7 and V is TRBV2; TRBD1 aligns across 7 bases. The germline gives CDR1 SNHLY, CDR2 FYNNEI. This CDR3 has 16 amino acids.

The V and J genes are TRBV27 and TRBJ2-1; TRBD2 might be the D (5 bases). V lost 3 bases, J lost 5 bases, and 14 bases lay in between. Per germline, CDR1 MNHEY and CDR2 SMNVEV (reference sequence). The CDR3 sequence is 15 residues long. CDR3 sequence reads: CASSLAGLFHNEQFF. The CDR3 DNA sequence: TGTGCCAGCAGTTTGGCCGGACTCTTCCACAATGAGCAGTTCTTC.

The table lists this clone with a count of one. This chain links TRBV27 with TRBJ2-6; TRBD1 agrees at 7 bases. The J segment lost 2 bases and the V segment lost 5 bases, leaving 3 bases of the junction unmatched. The CDR3 consists of 15 residues. CDR1 is MNHEY, CDR2 SMNVEV, per germline (reference sequence). CDR3 region: CASSHRGTGANVLTF. The CDR3 nucleotides read TGTGCCAGCAGTCACAGGGGTACTGGGGCCAACGTCCTGACTTTC.